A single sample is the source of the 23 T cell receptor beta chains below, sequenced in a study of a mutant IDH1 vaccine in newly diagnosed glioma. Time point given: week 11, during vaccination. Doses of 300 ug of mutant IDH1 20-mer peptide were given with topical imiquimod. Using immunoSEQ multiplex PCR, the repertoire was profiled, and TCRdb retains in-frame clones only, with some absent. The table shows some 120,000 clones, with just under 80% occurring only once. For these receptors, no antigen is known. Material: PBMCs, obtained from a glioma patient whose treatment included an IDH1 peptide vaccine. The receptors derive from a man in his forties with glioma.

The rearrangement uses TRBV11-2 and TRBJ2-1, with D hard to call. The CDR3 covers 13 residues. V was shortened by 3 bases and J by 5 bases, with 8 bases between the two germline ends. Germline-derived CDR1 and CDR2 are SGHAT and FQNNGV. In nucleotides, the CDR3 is TGTGCCAGCAGCTTCCCCATCGACAATGAGCAGTTCTTC. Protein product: CASSFPIDNEQFF.

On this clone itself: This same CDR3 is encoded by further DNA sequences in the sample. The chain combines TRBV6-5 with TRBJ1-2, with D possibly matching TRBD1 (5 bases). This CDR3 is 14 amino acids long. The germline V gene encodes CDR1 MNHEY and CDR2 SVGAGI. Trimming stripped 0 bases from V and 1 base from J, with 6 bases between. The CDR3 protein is CASSYSGGNYGYTF. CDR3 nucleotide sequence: TGTGCCAGCAGTTACTCGGGGGGTAACTATGGCTACACCTTC.

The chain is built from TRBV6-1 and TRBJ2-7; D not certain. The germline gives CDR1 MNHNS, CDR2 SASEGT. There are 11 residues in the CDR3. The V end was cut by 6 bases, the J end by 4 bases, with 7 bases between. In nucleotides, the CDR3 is TGTGCCAGCAGGGCTACATACGAGCAGTACTTC. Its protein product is CASRATYEQYF.

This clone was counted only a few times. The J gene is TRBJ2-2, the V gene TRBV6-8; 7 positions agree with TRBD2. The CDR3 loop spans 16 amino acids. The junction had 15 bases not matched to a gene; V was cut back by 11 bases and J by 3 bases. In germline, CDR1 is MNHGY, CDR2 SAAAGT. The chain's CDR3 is CAEWKRDKEHTGELFF. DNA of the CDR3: TGTGCCGAGTGGAAGCGGGATAAGGAACACACCGGGGAGCTGTTTTTT.

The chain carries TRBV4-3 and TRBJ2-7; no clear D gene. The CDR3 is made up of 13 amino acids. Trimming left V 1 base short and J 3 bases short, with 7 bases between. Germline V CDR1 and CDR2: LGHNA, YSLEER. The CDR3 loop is CASSQALGYEQYF. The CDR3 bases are TGCGCCAGCAGCCAAGCTCTAGGCTACGAGCAGTACTTC.

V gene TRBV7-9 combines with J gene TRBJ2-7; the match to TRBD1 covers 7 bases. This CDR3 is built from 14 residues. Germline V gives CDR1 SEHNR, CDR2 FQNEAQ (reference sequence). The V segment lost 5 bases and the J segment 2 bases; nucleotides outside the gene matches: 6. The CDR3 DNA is TGTGCCAGCAGCCAGTCCGGGACAGCCTACGAGCAGTACTTC. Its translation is CASSQSGTAYEQYF.

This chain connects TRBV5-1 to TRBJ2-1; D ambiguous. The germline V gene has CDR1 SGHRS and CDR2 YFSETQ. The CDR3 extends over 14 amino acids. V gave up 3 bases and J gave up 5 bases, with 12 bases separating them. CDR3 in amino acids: CASSSSLNNNEQFF. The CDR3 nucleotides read TGCGCCAGCAGCTCGTCCCTAAACAACAATGAGCAGTTCTTC.

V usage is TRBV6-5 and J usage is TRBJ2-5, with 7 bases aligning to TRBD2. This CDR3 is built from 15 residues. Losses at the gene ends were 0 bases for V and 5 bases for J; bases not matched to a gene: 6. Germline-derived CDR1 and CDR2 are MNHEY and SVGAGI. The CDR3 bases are TGTGCCAGCAGTTACTCCCAACTAGCGTCCGAGACCCAGTACTTC. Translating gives CASSYSQLASETQYF.

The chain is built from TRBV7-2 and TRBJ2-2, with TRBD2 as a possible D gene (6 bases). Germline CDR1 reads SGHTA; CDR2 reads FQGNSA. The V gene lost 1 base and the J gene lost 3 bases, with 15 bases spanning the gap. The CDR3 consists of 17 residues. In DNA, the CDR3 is TGTGCCAGCAGCTTAGACGAGACTAGGTGGGACACCGGGGAGCTGTTTTTT. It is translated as CASSLDETRWDTGELFF.

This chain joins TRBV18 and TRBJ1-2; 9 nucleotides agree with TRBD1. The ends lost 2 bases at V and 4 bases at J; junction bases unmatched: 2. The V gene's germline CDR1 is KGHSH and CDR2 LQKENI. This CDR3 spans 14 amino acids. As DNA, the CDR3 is TGTGCCAGCTCACCAGGGACAGGGTCCTATGGCTACACCTTC. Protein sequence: CASSPGTGSYGYTF.

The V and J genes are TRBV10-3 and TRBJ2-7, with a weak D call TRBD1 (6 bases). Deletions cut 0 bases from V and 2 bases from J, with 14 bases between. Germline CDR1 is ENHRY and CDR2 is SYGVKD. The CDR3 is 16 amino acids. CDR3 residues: CAISESWVTGTYEQYF. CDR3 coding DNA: TGTGCCATCAGTGAGTCGTGGGTTACAGGGACCTACGAGCAGTACTTC.

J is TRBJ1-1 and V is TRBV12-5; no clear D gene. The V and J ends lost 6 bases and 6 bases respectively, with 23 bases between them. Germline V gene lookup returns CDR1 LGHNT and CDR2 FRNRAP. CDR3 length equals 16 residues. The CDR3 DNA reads TGTGCTAGTGGATCGAGAAGCGCCCGCGCGGGCGCTGAAGCTTTCTTT. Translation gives CASGSRSARAGAEAFF. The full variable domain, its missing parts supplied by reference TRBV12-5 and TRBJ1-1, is DARVTQTPRHKVTEMGQEVTMRCQPILGHNTVFWYRQTMMQGLELLAYFRNRAPLDDSGMPKDRFSAEMPDATLATLKIQPSEPRDSAVYFCASGSRSARAGAEAFFGQGTRLTVV.

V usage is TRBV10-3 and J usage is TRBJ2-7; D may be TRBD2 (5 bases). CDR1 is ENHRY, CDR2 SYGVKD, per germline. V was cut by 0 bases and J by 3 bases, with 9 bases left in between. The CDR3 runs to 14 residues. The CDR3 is CAISESPGIYEQYF. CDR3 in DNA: TGTGCCATCAGTGAGTCACCGGGGATCTACGAGCAGTACTTC.

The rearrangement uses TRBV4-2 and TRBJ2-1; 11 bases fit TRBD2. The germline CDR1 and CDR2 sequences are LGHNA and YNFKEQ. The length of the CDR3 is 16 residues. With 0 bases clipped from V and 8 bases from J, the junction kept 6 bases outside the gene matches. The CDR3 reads CASSQDPTSGADEQFF. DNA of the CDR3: TGTGCCAGCAGCCAAGATCCGACTAGCGGGGCGGATGAGCAGTTCTTC.

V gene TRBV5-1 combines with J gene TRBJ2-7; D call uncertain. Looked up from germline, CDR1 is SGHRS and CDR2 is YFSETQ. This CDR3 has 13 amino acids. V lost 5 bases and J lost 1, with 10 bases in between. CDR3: CASRLGRSYEQYF. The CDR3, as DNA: TGCGCCAGCAGGTTAGGACGGTCCTACGAGCAGTACTTC.

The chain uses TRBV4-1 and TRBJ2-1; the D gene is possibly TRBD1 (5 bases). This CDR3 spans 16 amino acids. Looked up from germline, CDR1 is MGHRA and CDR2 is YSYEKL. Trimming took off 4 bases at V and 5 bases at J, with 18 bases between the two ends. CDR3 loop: CASSRLKGLLHNEQFF. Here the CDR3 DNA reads TGCGCCAGCAGCCGGCTAAAGGGGCTCCTTCACAATGAGCAGTTCTTC.

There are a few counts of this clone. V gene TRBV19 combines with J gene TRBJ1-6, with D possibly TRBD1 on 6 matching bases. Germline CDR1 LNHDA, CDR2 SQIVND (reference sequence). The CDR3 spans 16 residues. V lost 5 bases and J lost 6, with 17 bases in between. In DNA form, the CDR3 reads TGTGCCAGTAGTCTAGGACAGTCGAAGGCTAATTCACCCCTCCACTTT. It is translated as CASSLGQSKANSPLHF.

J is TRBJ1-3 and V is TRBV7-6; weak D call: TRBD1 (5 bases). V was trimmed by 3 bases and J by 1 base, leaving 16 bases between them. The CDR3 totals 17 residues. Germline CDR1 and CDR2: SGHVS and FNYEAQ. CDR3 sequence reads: CASSLRDGQASGNTIYF. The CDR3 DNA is TGTGCCAGCAGCTTGAGGGACGGACAAGCGTCTGGAAACACCATATATTTT.

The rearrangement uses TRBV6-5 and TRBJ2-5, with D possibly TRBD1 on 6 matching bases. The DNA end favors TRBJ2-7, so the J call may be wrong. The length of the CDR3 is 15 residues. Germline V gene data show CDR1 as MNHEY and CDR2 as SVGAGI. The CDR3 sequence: CASAVGHFPSYEQYF. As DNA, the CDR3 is TGTGCCAGCGCCGTGGGACATTTTCCCTCCTACGAGCAGTACTTC.

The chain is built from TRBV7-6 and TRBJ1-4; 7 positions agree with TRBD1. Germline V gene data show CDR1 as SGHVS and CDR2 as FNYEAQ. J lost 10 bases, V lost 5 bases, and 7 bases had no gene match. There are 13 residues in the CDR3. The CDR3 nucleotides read TGTGCCAGCAGCCCCGGGGGACAGTTAAAACTGTTTTTT. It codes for CASSPGGQLKLFF.

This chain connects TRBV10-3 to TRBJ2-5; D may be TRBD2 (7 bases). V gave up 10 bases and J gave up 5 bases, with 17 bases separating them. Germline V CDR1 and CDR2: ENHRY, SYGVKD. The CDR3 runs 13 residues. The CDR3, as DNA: TGTGCCACCACCGGGGGGCAAGCTGAGACCCAGTACTTC. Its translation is CATTGGQAETQYF.

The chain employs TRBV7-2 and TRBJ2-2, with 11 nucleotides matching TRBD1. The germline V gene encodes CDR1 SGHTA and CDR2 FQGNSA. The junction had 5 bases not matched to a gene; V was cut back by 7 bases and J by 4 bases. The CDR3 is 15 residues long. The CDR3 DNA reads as TGTGCCAGCAAGGGACAGGGGGGAGGCACCGGGGAGCTGTTTTTT. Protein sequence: CASKGQGGGTGELFF.

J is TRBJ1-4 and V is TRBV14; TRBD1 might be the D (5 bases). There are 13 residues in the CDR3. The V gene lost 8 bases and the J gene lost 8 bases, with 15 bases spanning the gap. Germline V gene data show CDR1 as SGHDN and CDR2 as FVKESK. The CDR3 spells CASQRGAGEKLFF. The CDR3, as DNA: TGTGCCAGCCAACGTGGGGCCGGGGAAAAACTGTTTTTT.